The clone carrying this T cell receptor beta chain was recorded at least ten times. Its antigen remains unidentified. The germline CDR1 and CDR2 sequences are KGHDR and SFDVKD. The CDR3 is 15 residues long. With 4 bases clipped from V and 3 bases from J, the junction kept 6 bases outside the gene matches. This entry is derived from a study of T cells in Graves' hyperthyroidism and ophthalmopathy. At the level of the study: Staff took peripheral blood when the initial diagnosis was made, before any treatment began. General study findings and limits: Blood held most thyroid clonotypes expanded above 0.001 frequency.

Newly diagnosed hyperthyroidism, duration under 2 months, in patients aged 18 to 65. Diagnoses were made from clinical symptoms, serum measures (thyroxine and TRAb), thyroid ultrasound and orbital computed tomography. RNA transcripts gave rise to amplified TCR beta CDR3 regions. HTBI primers drove first-round RT-PCR of the TCR CDR3. TCRdb itself ran the multiplex PCR reads through MiXCR, one entry per CDR3 protein. The sample has a few hundred thousand distinct CDR3 sequences, 20% seen once. The genes are TRBV24-1 and TRBJ1-2, with 8 bases that match TRBD1. The sequencing input was blood. The sequence came from a man aged 18 to 29 with Graves' hyperthyroidism. The CDR3 sequence is CATSDPQGQDYGYTF. CDR3 in DNA: TGTGCCACCAGTGACCCCCAGGGACAGGACTATGGCTACACCTTC.